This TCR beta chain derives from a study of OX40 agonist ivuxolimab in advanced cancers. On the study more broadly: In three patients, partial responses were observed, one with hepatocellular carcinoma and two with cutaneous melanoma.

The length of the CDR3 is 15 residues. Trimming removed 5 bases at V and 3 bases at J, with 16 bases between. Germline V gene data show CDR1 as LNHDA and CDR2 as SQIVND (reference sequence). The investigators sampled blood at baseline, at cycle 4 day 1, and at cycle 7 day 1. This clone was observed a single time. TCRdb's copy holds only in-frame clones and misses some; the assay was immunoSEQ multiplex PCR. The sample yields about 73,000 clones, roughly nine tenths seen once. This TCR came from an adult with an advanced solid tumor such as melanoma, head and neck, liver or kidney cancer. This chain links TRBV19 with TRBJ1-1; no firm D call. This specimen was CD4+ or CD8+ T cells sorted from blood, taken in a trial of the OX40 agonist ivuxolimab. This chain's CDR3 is CASSAYFPQDTEAFF. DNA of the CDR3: TGTGCCAGTAGTGCCTACTTCCCCCAGGACACTGAAGCTTTCTTT.